This T cell receptor beta chain was observed in a study of blood T cells in healthy people across ages. Study overall: Using template switching, researchers captured about one barcoded beta molecule for each two T cells.

Concerning this clonotype itself: The antigen remains unidentified. A much larger clone differs by one base, so this may be a read error.

With a J-beta primer mix and a sample-barcoded 5' primer, a second PCR ran about 7 to 11 cycles. The study obtained at least 2.5 million CDR3-containing paired-end reads from every sample. TCRdb analysed the 5' RACE reads with MiXCR anew, one entry per CDR3 protein. The sample holds 1.5 million to 2 million distinct CDR3 sequences, roughly 27% seen once. Study-level points and caveats: A strong correlation was found between TCR beta diversity and the percentage of naive T cells.

Extracted total RNA amounted to at least 5.5 micrograms for each sample. Trimming pared 6 bases from V and 2 bases from J, leaving 10 bases between. The V gene's germline CDR1 is ENHRY and CDR2 SYGVKD. CDR3 length: 13 residues. The V and J genes are TRBV10-3 and TRBJ1-2; D is uncertain. This clonotype originated in a woman in her twenties or thirties in good health. Material for sequencing was blood. In DNA form, the CDR3 reads TGTGCCATCAGCCTGGGCAGCAACTATGGCTACACCTTC. Protein product: CAISLGSNYGYTF.